These 24 T cell receptor beta chains originate from one sample sequenced in a study of T cells in Graves' hyperthyroidism and ophthalmopathy. RNA transcripts were the template for amplifying TCR beta CDR3 regions. A set of HTBI primers served as the primers for a first-round RT-PCR of the TCR CDR3. TCRdb processed the multiplex PCR reads anew with MiXCR; each CDR3 protein has one entry. The profile shows 450,000 to 700,000 distinct CDR3 sequences, 46% of them singletons. Material: peripheral blood or thyroid tissue (not recorded which). Receptor source: an adult woman with Graves' disease, either hyperthyroidism or ophthalmopathy (not recorded which).

This clonotype was observed at least ten times. J is TRBJ1-1 and V is TRBV10-2, with 7 bases aligning to TRBD1. Germline CDR1 WSHSY, CDR2 SAAADI. With 2 bases clipped from V and 3 bases from J, the junction kept 9 bases outside the gene matches. CDR3 length: 16 amino acids. The CDR3 DNA is TGCGCCAGCAGTGAGAATAGAAGGGGGCCAGACACTGAAGCTTTCTTT. It translates to CASSENRRGPDTEAFF.

The V call is TRBV11-2, the J call TRBJ2-5; 7 bases agree with TRBD2. The germline gives CDR1 SGHAT, CDR2 FQNNGV. This CDR3 is 16 amino acids long. V lost 1 base, J lost 2 bases, and 7 bases stayed unmatched. CDR3 region: CASSLGGGLRQETQYF. CDR3 nucleotides: TGTGCCAGCAGCTTAGGCGGGGGACTACGTCAAGAGACCCAGTACTTC.

J is TRBJ1-1 and V is TRBV10-3, with TRBD1 as a possible D gene (5 bases). The V gene lost 6 bases and the J gene lost 4 bases, with 15 bases spanning the gap. In germline, CDR1 is ENHRY, CDR2 SYGVKD. The CDR3 runs to 14 residues. The CDR3 region is CAIRTTGPGTEAFF. The CDR3 DNA follows: TGTGCCATCAGGACCACAGGTCCGGGCACTGAAGCTTTCTTT.

The CDR3 is CATTTGGSGNTIYF. CDR3 bases: TGTGCCACCACCACAGGTGGCTCTGGAAACACCATATATTTT. The chain joins TRBV15 to TRBJ1-3; the D gene is possibly TRBD1 (5 bases). Per germline, CDR1 LNHNV and CDR2 YYDKDF (reference sequence). The germline V and J ends were trimmed by 7 bases and 0 bases, with 10 bases remaining between them. CDR3 length equals 14 residues.

V is TRBV7-3 and J is TRBJ1-5; the match to TRBD1 covers 8 bases. J was trimmed by 2 bases and V by 5 bases; bases with no gene match: 17. CDR1 SGHTA and CDR2 FQGTGA come from the germline V gene. The CDR3 sequence is 19 residues long. The CDR3 region is CASSPSTGVGERGNQPQHF. CDR3 nucleotides: TGTGCCAGCAGCCCTTCGACAGGGGTAGGGGAACGCGGCAATCAGCCCCAGCATTTT. The full variable domain, completed using reference TRBV7-3 and TRBJ1-5, is GAGVSQTPSNKVTEKGKYVELRCDPISGHTALYWYRQSLGQGPEFLIYFQGTGAADDSGLPNDRFFAVRPEGSVSTLKIQRTERGDSAVYLCASSPSTGVGERGNQPQHFGDGTRLSIL.

Many counts were recorded for this clonotype. The chain links TRBV7-2 to TRBJ1-6; 7 nucleotides agree with TRBD1. The CDR3 sequence is 16 residues long. Germline CDR1 reads SGHTA; CDR2 reads FQGNSA. Trimming removed 5 bases from V and 7 bases from J; junction bases left unmatched: 11. The CDR3 DNA sequence: TGTGCCAGCAGCCCGTCGACAGGGAGACGAAATTCACCCCTCCACTTT. Its protein product is CASSPSTGRRNSPLHF.

The gene calls are TRBV29-1 and TRBJ1-1, with a weak D call TRBD1 (6 bases). CDR1 SQVTM and CDR2 ANQGSEA come from the germline V gene. V lost 6 bases, J lost 2 bases, and 22 bases lay in between. The CDR3 spans 16 residues. The CDR3 sequence is CSVYGGVDSGNTEAFF. The DNA of the CDR3 is TGCAGCGTATACGGGGGGGTGGACAGTGGAAACACTGAAGCTTTCTTT. The variable domain in full, with the rest retrieved from reference TRBV29-1 and TRBJ1-1, is SAVISQKPSRDICQRGTSLTIQCQVDSQVTMMFWYRQQPGQSLTLIATANQGSEATYESGFVIDKFPISRPNLTFSTLTVSNMSPEDSSIYLCSVYGGVDSGNTEAFFGQGTRLTVV.

This sequence joins TRBV15 and TRBJ2-7; no firm D call. CDR1 LNHNV and CDR2 YYDKDF come from the germline V gene (reference sequence). Trimming cost V 6 bases and J 2 bases, with 14 bases left between them. This CDR3 has 14 amino acids. The CDR3 sequence is CATRNVVVAYEQYF. CDR3 nucleotide sequence: TGTGCCACCAGAAACGTAGTGGTCGCCTACGAGCAGTACTTC.

With respect to this clonotype: A much larger clone lies one base from this, so it may be a read error. The genes are TRBV10-3 and TRBJ2-5; 9 nucleotides agree with TRBD1. Trimming at V came to 3 bases and at J to 5 bases, leaving 7 bases not matched to a gene. The CDR3 contains 15 residues. CDR1 and CDR2 from the germline V gene are ENHRY and SYGVKD. CDR3 residues: CAISEDGTGLETQYF. CDR3 bases: TGTGCCATCAGTGAAGACGGGACAGGGCTGGAGACCCAGTACTTC.

The J gene is TRBJ2-7, the V gene TRBV20-1; D may be TRBD1 or TRBD2 (5 bases each). CDR3 length: 14 amino acids. Germline CDR1 reads DFQATT; CDR2 reads SNEGSKA (reference sequence). V lost 0 bases and J lost 4, with 13 bases in between. The CDR3 DNA sequence: TGCAGTGCTAGAGATCGGGCAGGGACGTACGAGCAGTACTTC. This sequence encodes CSARDRAGTYEQYF.

This clonotype was counted once. V is TRBV12-3 or TRBV12-4 and J is TRBJ1-1, with D uncertain. There are 13 residues in the CDR3. The germline V and J ends were trimmed by 3 bases and 6 bases, with 11 bases remaining between them. The CDR3 nucleotides are TGTGCCAGCAGTTTTGGGGTAAACCCTGAAGCTTTCTTT. As protein: CASSFGVNPEAFF.

Many counts were recorded for this clonotype. CDR3 DNA: TGTGCCAGCAGCTTCGAGGGGATTGGCACTGAAGCTTTCTTT. Translated: CASSFEGIGTEAFF. The chain combines TRBV7-9 with TRBJ1-1, with a possible D match to TRBD1 (5 bases). This CDR3 region has 14 residues. Trimming took 3 bases from V and 4 from J, leaving 12 bases between them. Germline V gene data show CDR1 as SEHNR and CDR2 as FQNEAQ (reference sequence).

A remark on this clonotype: This clone may be a read error of a much larger clone one base away. This chain uses TRBV7-2 with TRBJ2-2, with a weak D call TRBD2 (6 bases). Trimming stripped 8 bases from V and 4 bases from J, with 14 bases between. CDR3 length equals 14 residues. Germline V lookup: CDR1 SGHTA, CDR2 FQGNSA. CDR3 sequence reads: CASAGLISTGELFF. CDR3 coding DNA: TGTGCCAGCGCGGGACTCATAAGCACCGGGGAGCTGTTTTTT.

This clonotype was seen a few times. The chain carries TRBV24-1 and TRBJ1-2; D unclear. From germline, CDR1 is KGHDR and CDR2 SFDVKD. Trimming stripped 0 bases from V and 8 bases from J, with 3 bases between. This CDR3 has 11 residues. The CDR3 bases are TGTGCCACCAGTGATTTGCTCGGCTACACCTTC. As protein: CATSDLLGYTF.

CDR3 in DNA: TGCAGTGCCACAACCCGGGAGCCCCAGCATTTT. This encodes CSATTREPQHF. The rearrangement uses TRBV20-1 and TRBJ1-5; no clear D. Germline assignment: CDR1 DFQATT and CDR2 SNEGSKA (reference sequence). CDR3 size: 11 residues. V dropped 6 bases and J dropped 8 bases, with 11 bases sitting between them.

This clonotype was picked up many times. The V and J genes are TRBV11-2 and TRBJ2-3, with TRBD2 as a possible D gene (5 bases). Trimming removed 1 base at V and 2 bases at J, with 10 bases between. The CDR3 totals 15 residues. The germline CDR1 and CDR2 sequences are SGHAT and FQNNGV. CDR3: CASSLGGGNTDTQYF. CDR3 in DNA: TGTGCCAGCAGCTTAGGTGGAGGAAACACAGATACGCAGTATTTT.

This clonotype was picked up a small number of times. This chain connects TRBV7-3 to TRBJ2-5, with D uncertain. Per germline, CDR1 SGHTA and CDR2 FQGTGA. The length of the CDR3 is 11 residues. V shed 5 bases and J shed 9 bases, with 10 bases lying between them. DNA for the CDR3: TGTGCCAGCAGCCCGAGGATGGCCCAGTACTTC. Translation: CASSPRMAQYF.

The gene calls are TRBV6-2 or TRBV6-3 and TRBJ2-2; 7 nucleotides match TRBD2. CDR1 and CDR2 from the germline V gene are MNHEY and SVGEGT. Unmatched junction bases numbered 8, after V lost 8 bases and J lost 5 bases. The CDR3 extends over 14 amino acids. The DNA for the CDR3 is TGTGCCAGCGGGTTGGCGGGAGATACCGGGGAGCTGTTTTTT. Amino acids: CASGLAGDTGELFF.

This clonotype showed up just a few times. J is TRBJ2-7 and V is TRBV29-1, with 10 bases lining up with TRBD2. The CDR3 is 14 residues long. The germline gives CDR1 SQVTM, CDR2 ANQGSEA. V gave up 4 bases and J gave up 0 bases; unmatched junction bases: 3. The CDR3, as DNA: TGCAGCGTTGGGGCTAGCGGGGGCTCCTACGAGCAGTACTTC. Amino acid sequence: CSVGASGGSYEQYF.

The V call is TRBV12-3 or TRBV12-4, the J call TRBJ1-1; 12 nucleotides match TRBD1. The CDR3 has 17 residues. V lost 4 bases to trimming and J lost 6 bases; unmatched junction nucleotides: 12. The CDR3 region is CASSWPGQGAPGAEAFF. The CDR3 bases are TGTGCCAGCAGTTGGCCGGGACAGGGGGCCCCCGGGGCTGAAGCTTTCTTT.

The V and J genes are TRBV20-1 and TRBJ1-1, with unresolved D. The CDR3 extends over 17 amino acids. V was cut by 7 bases and J by 0 bases, with 24 bases left in between. The germline V gene has CDR1 DFQATT and CDR2 SNEGSKA (reference sequence). The CDR3 is CSVRRWAGRMMNTEAFF. In DNA form, the CDR3 reads TGCAGTGTCCGCCGGTGGGCCGGGAGGATGATGAACACTGAAGCTTTCTTT.

This clonotype was observed many times. The chain is built from TRBV2 and TRBJ1-2, with D possibly matching TRBD1 (6 bases). In germline, CDR1 is SNHLY, CDR2 FYNNEI. Trimming removed 3 bases at V and 4 bases at J, with 6 bases between. The CDR3 is made up of 12 amino acids. The chain's CDR3 is CASSEGAYGYTF. CDR3 nucleotides: TGTGCCAGCAGTGAGGGGGCCTATGGCTACACCTTC.

V and J are TRBV25-1 and TRBJ1-3; D gene ambiguous. This CDR3 has 13 residues. Germline CDR1 MGHDK, CDR2 SYGVNS. V was clipped by 1 base and J by 2 bases, with 3 bases between them. The CDR3 nucleotides are TGTGCCAGCAGTGAATTGACTGGAAACACCATATATTTT. This sequence encodes CASSELTGNTIYF.

This clonotype was seen only a few times. The rearrangement joins TRBV30 to TRBJ1-4; no reliable D call. Deletions cut 0 bases from V and 3 bases from J, with 8 bases between. This CDR3 has 14 amino acids. Germline assignment: CDR1 GTSNPN and CDR2 SVGIG (reference sequence). The CDR3 sequence: CAWSVGLPNEKLFF. CDR3 in DNA: TGTGCCTGGAGTGTGGGTCTTCCTAATGAAAAACTGTTTTTT.